This is a list of T cell receptor beta chains from one sample in a study of blood T cell repertoires in COVID-19. TCRdb's copy holds only in-frame clones and misses some; the assay was immunoSEQ multiplex PCR. The table has approximately 230,000 clones, about nine tenths seen once. Sequencing input: PBMCs or T cells enriched from blood (not recorded which). The receptors shown here come from a man aged 35-49 years who had recovered from COVID-19. Each CDR3 is given with its conserved first and last residue.

TRBV18 CASSSQWGGQGNTEAFF
TRBV5-3 CARRRQNTGELFF
TRBV7-2 CASSLTVASYEQYF
TRBV28 CASSFSGTGELFF
TRBV19 CASSPQGMGGEKLFF
TRBV6-6 CASREGGETQYF
TRBV14 CASSQVSSRNTGELFF
TRBV9 CASSVTRSADEQYF
TRBV6-1 CASSEVYGSGSPEYYGYTF
TRBV12-3/TRBV12-4 CASSFEVYNEQFF
TRBV19 CASSQGTTNEKLFF
TRBV19 CASRDLSGGAYEQYF
TRBV5-4 CASSWGQGNTGELFF
TRBV6-5 CASSYINSPLHF
TRBV19 CASSLDRSTDTQYF
TRBV6-2/TRBV6-3 CASSLNTGWGNEQFF
TRBV7-8 CASSLAGQIGDGELFF
TRBV3-1/TRBV3-2 CASSQEGVYHEQYF
TRBV10-1 CASINPTTPMNQETQYF
TRBV5-1 CASSTGLAGGPFHEQYF
TRBV5-1 CASSRGADEQYF
TRBV28 CASRETGASTDTQYF
TRBV6-5 CASTPQGSANEKLFF
TRBV5-6 CASTRTGTADTQYF
TRBV3-1/TRBV3-2 CASSPPGHGGEAFF
TRBV7-6 CASSSTPDTQYF
TRBV5-1 CASSLAGQGGYGYTF
TRBV18 CASSPFSQGNTGELFF
TRBV19 CASSMVLRSSYEQYF
TRBV28 CASSLAAISYEQYF
TRBV6-6 CASTQRLAGPQGTQYF
TRBV7-9 CASSGLKSGNTIYF
TRBV19 CASRRQGAYNEQFF
TRBV5-6 CASSSPSGGAVTQYF
TRBV3-1/TRBV3-2 CASSLRTSGRASNEQFF
TRBV5-1 CASSLSGGNQPQHF
TRBV2 CASSDWGGKGTGELFF
TRBV3-1/TRBV3-2 CASSQVRAGGGQETQYF
TRBV5-4 CASSSKISGANVLTF
TRBV19 CASSIRGYQETQYF
TRBV7-2 CASSLAGGSTDTQYF
TRBV3-1/TRBV3-2 CASSQLQGDEQFF
TRBV7-9 CASSLGLAGLEQYF
TRBV27 CASRSGGASNTIYF
TRBV23-1 CASSPNRNYGYTF
TRBV9 CASSVDGTLTLHF
TRBV20-1 CSASNVAGGETYEQYF
TRBV28 CASSDPGTSPNEQFF
TRBV7-9 CASSLSLGEQFF
TRBV21-1 CASSKPGQGQEKLFF
TRBV3-1/TRBV3-2 CASSQDTGKEEGYTF
TRBV30 CAWSVAAATSEKLFF
TRBV5-1 CASSPGTVVYGYTF
TRBV16 CASSLTRRNNNEQFF
TRBV2 CASIGLTSSPLHF
TRBV30 CAGQGMGTGELFF
TRBV7-3 CASSLTPGTGFGYTF